The 3 T cell receptor beta chains listed next were all sequenced from one sample in a study of T cell responses to AZD1222 COVID-19 vaccine. Data came from immunoSEQ multiplex PCR; TCRdb stores just in-frame clones and leaves some out. The data hold about 130,000 clones, with roughly 91% observed a single time. The sequencing here drew on peripheral blood, taken on day 0 of AZD1222 vaccination. These receptors all stem from an adult in good health.

This sequence joins TRBV6-6 and TRBJ1-3; the D gene is possibly TRBD1 (5 bases). Trimming stripped 6 bases from V and 0 bases from J, with 15 bases between. The CDR3 is made up of 16 amino acids. Germline V gene sequence: CDR1 MNHNY, CDR2 SVGAGI (reference sequence). The CDR3 DNA is TGTGCCAGCAGAGGGGCGACAGTGGCCTCTGGAAACACCATATATTTT. This codes for CASRGATVASGNTIYF.

The V call is TRBV28, the J call TRBJ2-6; D gene unclear. The CDR3 consists of 15 residues. The V and J ends lost 8 bases and 1 base respectively, with 12 bases between them. Germline values: CDR1 MDHEN, CDR2 SYDVKM. CDR3 bases: TGTGCCAGCGGCAGGATTGAGTCTGGGGCCAACGTCCTGACTTTC. It encodes CASGRIESGANVLTF.

The count of this clone is one. This chain joins TRBV27 and TRBJ2-3, with 7 bases identical to TRBD2. Trimming removed 3 bases from V and 4 bases from J; junction bases left unmatched: 10. This CDR3 contains 16 residues. Germline V gene data show CDR1 as MNHEY and CDR2 as SMNVEV (reference sequence). CDR3 sequence reads: CASSFRDYPSPDTQYF. The CDR3 region has the DNA TGTGCCAGCAGTTTCCGGGACTACCCTTCCCCAGATACGCAGTATTTT.